The 15 T cell receptor beta chains in this list originate from one sample, sequenced in a study of blood T cell repertoires in COVID-19. The assay was immunoSEQ multiplex PCR, and TCRdb's table has in-frame clones only and misses some. This table holds 150,000 to 200,000 clones, 70% to 85% found once. The sequenced sample was peripheral blood. Receptor source: a woman aged 40 to 50 with COVID-19, enrolled during active disease.

The rearrangement uses TRBV7-9 and TRBJ2-5; no clear D gene. The length of the CDR3 is 14 residues. Between the trimmed V and J ends, which lost 2 bases and 4 bases, there was a span of 11 bases. Germline CDR1 SEHNR, CDR2 FQNEAQ (reference sequence). CDR3 loop: CASSLSAGGETQYF. The CDR3 coding sequence is TGTGCCAGCAGCTTAAGCGCTGGCGGAGAGACCCAGTACTTC.

The V call is TRBV7-9, the J call TRBJ1-2, with D perhaps matching TRBD1 (6 bases). The CDR3 covers 13 residues. Looked up from germline, CDR1 is SEHNR and CDR2 is FQNEAQ (reference sequence). The V end was cut by 5 bases, the J end by 5 bases, with 12 bases between. The DNA for the CDR3 is TGTGCCAGCAGCCTACAGGGTTTTTATGGCTACACCTTC. It encodes CASSLQGFYGYTF.

The rearrangement links TRBV30 to TRBJ2-3; no definite D call. The V and J ends lost 0 bases and 1 base respectively, with 8 bases between them. Germline assignment: CDR1 GTSNPN and CDR2 SVGIG (reference sequence). The CDR3 covers 14 residues. The CDR3 nucleotides are TGTGCCTGGAGTGTCTCAGTTGGCACAGATACGCAGTATTTT. Its protein product is CAWSVSVGTDTQYF. The full variable domain, completed using reference TRBV30 and TRBJ2-3, is SQTIHQWPATLVQPVGSPLSLECTVEGTSNPNLYWYRQAAGRGLQLLFYSVGIGQISSEVPQNLSASRPQDRQFILSSKKLLLSDSGFYLCAWSVSVGTDTQYFGPGTRLTVL.

V and J are TRBV6-2 or TRBV6-3 and TRBJ2-7; D perhaps matches TRBD1 (6 bases). Germline V gene data show CDR1 as MNHEY and CDR2 as SVGEGT. CDR3 length: 17 amino acids. Trimming cost V 6 bases and J 5 bases, with 26 bases left between them. The CDR3 sequence is CASSPIYPQGINDEQYF. CDR3 in DNA: TGTGCCAGCAGCCCTATCTATCCACAGGGTATTAACGACGAGCAGTACTTC.

This chain joins TRBV9 and TRBJ2-1, with 7 bases matching TRBD2. J lost 7 bases, V lost 4 bases, and 14 bases had no gene match. The CDR3 extends over 16 amino acids. Germline lookup yields CDR1 SGDLS and CDR2 YYNGEE. CDR3 region: CASSPQLGGGANEQFF. Written as DNA, the CDR3 is TGTGCCAGCAGCCCACAGCTGGGGGGGGGTGCTAATGAGCAGTTCTTC. Using reference TRBV9 and TRBJ2-1 for the parts outside the CDR3, the full variable domain is DSGVTQTPKHLITATGQRVTLRCSPRSGDLSVYWYQQSLDQGLQFLIQYYNGEERAKGNILERFSAQQFPDLHSELNLSSLELGDSALYFCASSPQLGGGANEQFFGPGTRLTVL.

V and J are TRBV27 and TRBJ1-5, with 8 bases fitting TRBD1. Trimming removed 6 bases from V and 4 bases from J; junction bases left unmatched: 2. Germline CDR1 and CDR2: MNHEY and SMNVEV (reference sequence). This CDR3 has 13 residues. The CDR3 coding sequence is TGTGCCAGCAGCCAGGGGGCAAATCAGCCCCAGCATTTT. Translating gives CASSQGANQPQHF.

This clone was seen just once. The chain has TRBV11-2 and TRBJ1-1; a weak D match, TRBD1 (6 bases). CDR1 and CDR2 from the germline V gene are SGHAT and FQNNGV. V shed 1 base and J shed 10 bases, with 10 bases lying between them. The CDR3 extends over 12 amino acids. The CDR3: CASSLVQGTAFF. The DNA for the CDR3 is TGTGCCAGCAGCTTAGTACAGGGAACAGCTTTCTTT.

The chain is built from TRBV19 and TRBJ2-3; D is perhaps TRBD2 (6 bases). V lost 10 bases, J lost 3 bases, and 8 bases lay in between. CDR3 length equals 11 residues. Germline V gene sequence: CDR1 LNHDA, CDR2 SQIVND (reference sequence). The CDR3 loop is CATSGTDTQYF. CDR3 coding DNA: TGTGCCACCAGCGGGACAGATACGCAGTATTTT.

The rearrangement uses TRBV7-3 and TRBJ1-1; possible D gene TRBD1, 5 bases. This CDR3 has 13 amino acids. Germline assignment: CDR1 SGHTA and CDR2 FQGTGA. Trimming removed 1 base from V and 6 bases from J, with 9 bases in between. The CDR3 loop reads CASSLIWGAEAFF. In DNA form, the CDR3 reads TGTGCCAGCAGCTTAATTTGGGGGGCTGAAGCTTTCTTT.

The chain uses TRBV6-6 and TRBJ2-3; 8 bases fit TRBD2. V lost 4 bases and J lost 0; bases outside the gene matches: 3. The CDR3 loop spans 15 amino acids. Germline-derived CDR1 and CDR2 are MNHNY and SVGAGI (reference sequence). The CDR3, as DNA: TGTGCCAGCAGTTTTAGCGGGGTGAGCACAGATACGCAGTATTTT. Encoded protein: CASSFSGVSTDTQYF.

The V call is TRBV19, the J call TRBJ2-5; no firm D call. In germline, CDR1 is LNHDA, CDR2 SQIVND (reference sequence). This CDR3 has 11 residues. Trimming left V 6 bases short and J 4 bases short, with 6 bases between. CDR3 protein: CASSPGETQYF. The CDR3 DNA sequence: TGTGCCAGTAGCCCCGGAGAGACCCAGTACTTC.

This sequence joins TRBV2 and TRBJ1-4; 9 bases are a match to TRBD1. This CDR3 comprises 14 residues. Trimming at V came to 8 bases and at J to 8 bases, leaving 9 bases not matched to a gene. Per the germline V gene, CDR1 is SNHLY and CDR2 is FYNNEI. CDR3 DNA sequence: TGTGCCAGCGGACGGACAGGGGTCGGGGAAAAACTGTTTTTT. Translation: CASGRTGVGEKLFF.

This sequence joins TRBV9 and TRBJ1-1; D unclear. The CDR3 consists of 14 residues. V was trimmed by 3 bases and J by 6 bases, leaving 15 bases between them. Germline CDR1 reads SGDLS; CDR2 reads YYNGEE. The CDR3, as DNA: TGTGCCAGCAGCGCCCGGTTGAGTTTCGCTGAAGCTTTCTTT. As protein: CASSARLSFAEAFF. The whole variable domain, filled in from reference TRBV9 and TRBJ1-1, reads DSGVTQTPKHLITATGQRVTLRCSPRSGDLSVYWYQQSLDQGLQFLIQYYNGEERAKGNILERFSAQQFPDLHSELNLSSLELGDSALYFCASSARLSFAEAFFGQGTRLTVV.

Only one count was recorded for this clone. The genes are TRBV7-8 and TRBJ2-5, with 8 bases lining up with TRBD1. The CDR3 consists of 16 residues. Unmatched junction bases numbered 6, after V lost 1 base and J lost 2 bases. The germline V gene has CDR1 SGHVS and CDR2 FQNEAQ. The CDR3, as DNA: TGTGCCAGCAGCTTAGTAACAGGGACAGGACAAGAGACCCAGTACTTC. This gives the protein CASSLVTGTGQETQYF.

The table lists this clone with a count of one. The chain combines TRBV5-6 with TRBJ2-7; D might be TRBD2 (6 bases). The CDR3 is 14 residues long. V shed 0 bases and J shed 0 bases, with 7 bases lying between them. Per germline, CDR1 SGHDT and CDR2 YYEEEE. The CDR3 reads CASSLVAASYEQYF. CDR3 in DNA: TGTGCCAGCAGCTTGGTAGCGGCCTCCTACGAGCAGTACTTC. The entire variable domain, with the rest obtained from reference TRBV5-6 and TRBJ2-7, is as follows: DAGVTQSPTHLIKTRGQQVTLRCSPKSGHDTVSWYQQALGQGPQFIFQYYEEEERQRGNFPDRFSGHQFPNYSSELNVNALLLGDSALYLCASSLVAASYEQYFGPGTRLTVT.